What follows are 27 T cell receptor beta chains derived from one specimen sequenced in a study of CD8 T cells in Susac syndrome. RNA in amounts of about 0.5 to 1 ug was reverse transcribed with random hexamers. Each CDR3 protein gets one entry after TCRdb re-called the immunoSEQ multiplex PCR reads with MiXCR. Of about 140,000 distinct CDR3 sequences detected, approximately 95% appear once; the ten largest clones hold more than 0.14%. Sequenced material: CD4+ T cells from PBMCs. These receptors were obtained from a human donor with Susac syndrome.

The V and J genes are TRBV25-1 and TRBJ2-2; no reliable D call. The V gene lost 4 bases and the J gene lost 1 base, with 7 bases spanning the gap. Germline CDR1 MGHDK, CDR2 SYGVNS. This CDR3 contains 14 residues. This chain's CDR3 is CASSGHENTGELFF. CDR3 bases: TGTGCCAGCAGTGGACACGAGAACACCGGGGAGCTGTTTTTT.

V gene TRBV28 combines with J gene TRBJ2-6; 9 bases line up with TRBD1. Germline values: CDR1 MDHEN, CDR2 SYDVKM. This CDR3 is 17 amino acids long. With 5 bases clipped from V and 3 bases from J, the junction kept 8 bases outside the gene matches. CDR3 loop: CASSAGTGFFGANVLTF. DNA of the CDR3: TGTGCCAGCAGTGCCGGGACAGGGTTCTTTGGGGCCAACGTCCTGACTTTC.

The rearrangement uses TRBV28 and TRBJ1-4; D may be TRBD1 (5 bases). This CDR3 spans 14 amino acids. V lost 4 bases and J lost 10, with 16 bases in between. Germline V gene lookup returns CDR1 MDHEN and CDR2 SYDVKM. The chain's CDR3 is CASSSPTWGGKLFF. As DNA, the CDR3 is TGTGCCAGCAGTTCGCCGACTTGGGGCGGAAAACTGTTTTTT. The variable domain in full, completed from reference TRBV28 and TRBJ1-4, reads DVKVTQSSRYLVKRTGEKVFLECVQDMDHENMFWYRQDPGLGLRLIYFSYDVKMKEKGDIPEGYSVSREKKERFSLILESASTNQTSMYLCASSSPTWGGKLFFGSGTQLSVL.

The gene calls are TRBV5-4 and TRBJ2-1, with 9 nucleotides matching TRBD2. Germline trimming cut 2 bases from V and 4 bases from J; bases unmatched to any gene: 4. Germline CDR1 is SGHNT and CDR2 is YYREEE (reference sequence). The CDR3 loop spans 15 amino acids. The CDR3 DNA sequence: TGTGCCAGCAGCTTCCCGGGACTAGCATACAATGAGCAGTTCTTC. Its translation is CASSFPGLAYNEQFF.

CDR3 sequence: CAWTGDRAYEQYF. The CDR3, as DNA: TGTGCCTGGACGGGGGACAGGGCCTACGAGCAGTACTTC. This rearrangement joins TRBV30 to TRBJ2-7, with 9 nucleotides matching TRBD1. V shed 4 bases, J shed 2 bases, and the junction held 3 bases outside the gene matches. Germline V gene lookup returns CDR1 GTSNPN and CDR2 SVGIG (reference sequence). The CDR3 is 13 amino acids.

In its sample, this clonotype was seen once. The chain uses TRBV20-1 and TRBJ2-5; D unclear. Germline CDR1 reads DFQATT; CDR2 reads SNEGSKA (reference sequence). V was trimmed by 3 bases and J by 1 base, leaving 6 bases between them. This CDR3 region has 12 residues. The CDR3 region has the DNA TGCAGTGCTAGTCTGCCCCAAGAGACCCAGTACTTC. Protein product: CSASLPQETQYF.

The chain carries TRBV30 and TRBJ2-5, with D hard to call. Trimming removed 0 bases from V and 5 bases from J, with 10 bases in between. CDR1 is GTSNPN and CDR2 is SVGIG in the germline V gene (reference sequence). The CDR3 has 13 residues. In nucleotides, the CDR3 is TGTGCCTGGAGTGTACTCGGTCGTGAGACCCAGTACTTC. Its protein is CAWSVLGRETQYF.

The chain carries TRBV5-4 and TRBJ2-2, with D uncertain. This CDR3 has 12 amino acids. The V end lost 4 bases, the J end lost 7 bases, and 8 bases lay between the germline ends. Germline V gene data show CDR1 as SGHNT and CDR2 as YYREEE (reference sequence). The CDR3 region is CASSPIDGELFF. The DNA for the CDR3 is TGTGCCAGCAGCCCAATTGACGGGGAGCTGTTTTTT. The variable domain in full, with the rest retrieved from reference TRBV5-4 and TRBJ2-2, is ETGVTQSPTHLIKTRGQQVTLRCSSQSGHNTVSWYQQALGQGPQFIFQYYREEENGRGNFPPRFSGLQFPNYSSELNVNALELDDSALYLCASSPIDGELFFGEGSRLTVL.

V usage is TRBV21-1 and J usage is TRBJ2-3; the table's D call of TRBD1 was not tested on the DNA. TRBV21-1 counts as a pseudogene. The CDR3 consists of 17 residues. CDR3 nucleotide sequence: TGTGCCACTACGCCCACGGGACAGGGGAGAAGCACAGATACGCAGTATTTT. This codes for CATTPTGQGRSTDTQYF.

V and J are TRBV10-3 and TRBJ1-5; 7 nucleotides agree with TRBD1. Germline trimming cut 9 bases from V and 3 bases from J; bases unmatched to any gene: 8. The CDR3 extends over 14 amino acids. Germline V CDR1 and CDR2: ENHRY, SYGVKD. Here the CDR3 DNA reads TGTGCCATTGGAAGACAGGGTGCCAATCAGCCCCAGCATTTT. This encodes CAIGRQGANQPQHF.

The chain recombines TRBV20-1 with TRBJ1-2; unclear D gene. Between the trimmed V and J ends, which lost 0 bases and 4 bases, there was a span of 12 bases. This CDR3 region has 14 residues. Germline CDR1 DFQATT, CDR2 SNEGSKA (reference sequence). This CDR3 is CSARDPGRIYGYTF. The CDR3 bases are TGCAGTGCTAGAGATCCAGGACGGATCTATGGCTACACCTTC.

The chain has TRBV2 and TRBJ1-3; no definite D call. CDR1 is SNHLY, CDR2 FYNNEI, per germline. The CDR3 is 16 amino acids. The V gene lost 3 bases and the J gene lost 0 bases, with 12 bases spanning the gap. The CDR3 here is CASSDSRPTSGNTIYF. The CDR3 nucleotides are TGTGCCAGCAGTGATAGCAGGCCAACCTCTGGAAACACCATATATTTT.

This chain uses TRBV20-1 with TRBJ1-4, with TRBD1 matching 8 bases. This CDR3 is 14 amino acids long. With 5 bases clipped from V and 7 bases from J, the junction kept 9 bases outside the gene matches. Germline CDR1 is DFQATT and CDR2 is SNEGSKA (reference sequence). CDR3 in amino acids: CSARDRPTGEKLFF. The CDR3 bases are TGCAGTGCTCGGGACAGGCCTACAGGTGAAAAACTGTTTTTT.

J is TRBJ2-7 and V is TRBV20-1; D possibly corresponds to TRBD2 (6 bases). The CDR3 covers 14 residues. In germline, CDR1 is DFQATT, CDR2 SNEGSKA (reference sequence). V lost 7 bases and J lost 2, with 18 bases in between. In nucleotides, the CDR3 is TGCAGTGGTGGATCCGGGACTGGGGCCTACGAGCAGTACTTC. Translated: CSGGSGTGAYEQYF.

This chain connects TRBV5-8 to TRBJ2-7; D gene ambiguous. Between the trimmed V and J ends, which lost 3 bases and 4 bases, there was a span of 11 bases. The CDR3 runs to 13 residues. Germline V lookup: CDR1 SGHTS, CDR2 YDEGEE. The CDR3 nucleotides read TGTGCCAGCAGCTCAACGACAACGTACGAGCAGTACTTC. Translated: CASSSTTTYEQYF.

This chain uses TRBV28 with TRBJ2-3, with a tentative D call TRBD2 (6 bases). V lost 5 bases and J 1 base, leaving 13 bases between the germline ends. The V gene's germline CDR1 is MDHEN and CDR2 SYDVKM. CDR3 length: 15 residues. As DNA, the CDR3 is TGTGCCAGCAGTACGCTTAGCGGAGGCACAGATACGCAGTATTTT. Protein: CASSTLSGGTDTQYF.

Concerning this clonotype: An end of the junction differs from the germline gene, which may be a read error. The genes are TRBV3-1 and TRBJ1-5; D unclear. Germline CDR1 is LGHDT and CDR2 is YNNKEL (reference sequence). This CDR3 region has 14 residues. The CDR3 reads CASSQLYSNQTQHF. DNA of the CDR3: TGTGCCAGCAGCCAACTATATAGCAATCAGACCCAGCATTTT.

The gene calls are TRBV10-2 and TRBJ1-1, with 7 bases aligning to TRBD1. The CDR3 runs 13 residues. Trimming took 6 bases from V and 7 from J; bases not matched to a gene: 8. CDR1 is WSHSY and CDR2 is SAAADI in the germline V gene. CDR3 sequence reads: CASSPRGDSEAFF. The CDR3 DNA reads as TGCGCCAGCAGCCCCAGAGGGGACAGTGAAGCTTTCTTT.

This clonotype occurred once. The gene calls are TRBV7-9 and TRBJ1-1; D uncertain. V was trimmed by 5 bases and J by 0 bases, leaving 4 bases between them. Per the germline V gene, CDR1 is SEHNR and CDR2 is FQNEAQ (reference sequence). The CDR3 contains 12 residues. The CDR3 is CASSAMNTEAFF. The CDR3 bases are TGTGCCAGCAGCGCTATGAACACTGAAGCTTTCTTT.

Of note for this clonotype: The junction departs from germline at one end; a sequencing error may be responsible. This sequence joins TRBV7-7 and TRBJ2-5, with no clear D. The CDR3 spans 13 residues. CDR1 is SSHAT, CDR2 FNYEAQ, per germline (reference sequence). For the CDR3, the DNA is TGTGCTAGCAGCCGAGAGCCGGATGGGACCCAGTACTTC. Protein: CASSREPDGTQYF.

The V gene is TRBV9, the J gene TRBJ1-3; D remains unclear. Between the trimmed V and J ends, which lost 0 bases and 6 bases, there was a span of 10 bases. Germline CDR1 and CDR2: SGDLS and YYNGEE. The CDR3 runs to 14 residues. The CDR3 spells CASSVEGPTNTIYF. CDR3 DNA sequence: TGTGCCAGCAGCGTAGAAGGGCCTACAAACACCATATATTTT.

This chain links TRBV5-8 with TRBJ1-2; TRBD1 aligns across 7 bases. Germline CDR1 is SGHTS and CDR2 is YDEGEE. The CDR3 contains 14 residues. After removal of 4 bases from V and 4 bases from J, the junction contained 7 bases not matched to a gene. The CDR3 spells CASSRDSWGYGYTF. The DNA of the CDR3 is TGTGCCAGCAGCAGGGACAGCTGGGGCTATGGCTACACCTTC.

The chain employs TRBV30 and TRBJ1-2; unclear D gene. Trimming removed 3 bases from V and 5 bases from J, with 10 bases in between. There are 12 residues in the CDR3. In germline, CDR1 is GTSNPN, CDR2 SVGIG (reference sequence). The CDR3: CAWRRHVYGYTF. The CDR3 region has the DNA TGTGCCTGGAGGAGACACGTTTATGGCTACACCTTC.

Only one count was recorded for this clonotype. The chain joins TRBV20-1 to TRBJ2-2; D unclear. Deletions cut 2 bases from V and 8 bases from J, with 18 bases between. The CDR3 extends over 15 amino acids. The germline V gene encodes CDR1 DFQATT and CDR2 SNEGSKA (reference sequence). As DNA, the CDR3 is TGCAGTGCTAGACCCTCCGGACCCTCGGTGGGGGAGCTGTTTTTT. Translated, it gives CSARPSGPSVGELFF.

CDR3 amino acids: CASSVSGGGYEQFF. CDR3 nucleotides: TGTGCCAGCAGCGTTAGCGGGGGAGGGTATGAGCAGTTCTTC. The V and J genes are TRBV9 and TRBJ2-1; 9 bases are a match to TRBD2. The CDR3 loop spans 14 amino acids. From germline, CDR1 is SGDLS and CDR2 YYNGEE. The V and J ends lost 2 bases and 8 bases, in that order; junction bases with no gene match: 5.

J is TRBJ2-7 and V is TRBV30, with TRBD2 identical over 8 bases. The CDR3 covers 13 residues. V lost 8 bases, J lost 4 bases, and 10 bases stayed unmatched. Germline V gene lookup returns CDR1 GTSNPN and CDR2 SVGIG (reference sequence). The CDR3 nucleotides read TGTGCCGCAGTAGGGGCTAGCGGGTACGAGCAGTACTTC. Its protein is CAAVGASGYEQYF.

V usage is TRBV7-9 and J usage is TRBJ1-2; D gene uncertain. In germline, CDR1 is SEHNR, CDR2 FQNEAQ (reference sequence). Trimming took 4 bases from V and 6 from J, leaving 9 bases between them. The CDR3 length is 12 residues. In nucleotides, the CDR3 is TGTGCCAGCAGCTCCGCTGAGCATGGCTACACCTTC. Protein product: CASSSAEHGYTF.